The source of this T cell receptor beta chain is a study of pediatric ulcerative colitis. Germline values: CDR1 MNHNS, CDR2 SASEGT. The CDR3 has 15 amino acids. Germline trimming cut 3 bases from V and 12 bases from J; bases unmatched to any gene: 8. The repertoire was sequenced with immunoSEQ multiplex PCR; TCRdb's copy has only in-frame clones and lacks some. The table lists 37,000 or so clones, over 80% of them singletons. The sequencing sample was made of blood. The J gene is TRBJ1-4, the V gene TRBV6-1; 12 nucleotides line up with TRBD1. The receptor comes from a girl aged 5 to 17 with moderate ulcerative colitis. The CDR3 nucleotides read TGTGCCAGCAGTGATTATCCGGGACAGGGGGCGGAACTGTTTTTT. Translating gives CASSDYPGQGAELFF.